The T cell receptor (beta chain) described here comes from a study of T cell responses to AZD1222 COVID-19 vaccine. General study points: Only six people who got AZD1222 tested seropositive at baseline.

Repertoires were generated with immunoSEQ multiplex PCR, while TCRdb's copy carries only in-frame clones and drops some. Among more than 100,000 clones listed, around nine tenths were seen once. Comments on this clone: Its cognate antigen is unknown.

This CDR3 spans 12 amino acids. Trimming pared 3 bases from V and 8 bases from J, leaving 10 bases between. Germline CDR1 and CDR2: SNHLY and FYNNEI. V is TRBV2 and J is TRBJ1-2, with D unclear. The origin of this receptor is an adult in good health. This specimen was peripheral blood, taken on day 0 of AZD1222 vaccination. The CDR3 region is CASSDHMGGYTF. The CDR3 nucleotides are TGTGCCAGCAGTGACCATATGGGGGGCTACACCTTC.